These 32 T cell receptor beta chains originate from one sample sequenced in a study of blood T cell repertoires in COVID-19. Using immunoSEQ multiplex PCR, the repertoire was profiled, and TCRdb retains in-frame clones only, with some absent. The sample shows more than 400,000 clones, approximately 85% of them seen only once. The sequenced sample was peripheral blood. These receptors all come from a human donor in a cohort sampled during active COVID-19.

V usage is TRBV11-2 and J usage is TRBJ2-1; D not certain. The CDR3 contains 15 residues. The V and J ends lost 1 base and 4 bases respectively, with 11 bases between them. From germline, CDR1 is SGHAT and CDR2 FQNNGV. The CDR3 bases are TGTGCCAGCAGCTTAGGATACAGCCCGTACAATGAGCAGTTCTTC. It is translated as CASSLGYSPYNEQFF.

The chain employs TRBV20-1 and TRBJ2-7; 13 bases line up with TRBD2. This CDR3 comprises 17 residues. The germline V gene has CDR1 DFQATT and CDR2 SNEGSKA (reference sequence). V shed 3 bases and J 7 bases; nucleotides not matched to a gene: 15. CDR3 amino acids: CSASTRGWTSGSWEQYF. The CDR3 DNA sequence: TGCAGTGCTAGTACTAGGGGATGGACTAGCGGGAGTTGGGAGCAGTACTTC.

This rearrangement joins TRBV28 to TRBJ1-4; no clear D. The CDR3 is 15 residues long. Trimming took off 1 base at V and 6 bases at J, with 12 bases between the two ends. In germline, CDR1 is MDHEN, CDR2 SYDVKM. CDR3: CASSLSAGWDEKLFF. CDR3 in DNA: TGTGCCAGCAGTTTATCGGCAGGATGGGATGAAAAACTGTTTTTT.

This chain links TRBV6-1 with TRBJ2-1, with D possibly matching TRBD2 (6 bases). V was clipped by 3 bases and J by 0 bases, with 15 bases between them. Germline V lookup: CDR1 MNHNS, CDR2 SASEGT. The CDR3 is 17 amino acids. CDR3 in DNA: TGTGCCAGCAGTGATCTCGGGTGGCGGGACTCCTACAATGAGCAGTTCTTC. Encoded protein: CASSDLGWRDSYNEQFF.

This sequence joins TRBV5-6 and TRBJ2-3; possible D gene TRBD2, 5 bases. CDR3 length equals 15 residues. The V end was cut by 7 bases, the J end by 7 bases, with 22 bases between. Germline CDR1 SGHDT, CDR2 YYEEEE. The CDR3 region is CASGELILGMNTQYF. The CDR3 DNA reads as TGTGCCAGCGGGGAGCTGATACTTGGTATGAATACGCAGTATTTT. The variable domain in full, completed from reference TRBV5-6 and TRBJ2-3, reads DAGVTQSPTHLIKTRGQQVTLRCSPKSGHDTVSWYQQALGQGPQFIFQYYEEEERQRGNFPDRFSGHQFPNYSSELNVNALLLGDSALYLCASGELILGMNTQYFGPGTRLTVL.

In regard to this clone: Compared with germline, one end of the junction differs, possibly owing to a read error. J is TRBJ2-5 and V is TRBV7-7; possibly TRBD1 or TRBD2 for D (6 bases each). Germline V gene lookup returns CDR1 SSHAT and CDR2 FNYEAQ (reference sequence). This CDR3 has 17 residues. The CDR3 protein is CASSLGGLRGKQETQYF. In nucleotides, the CDR3 is TGTGCTAGCAGCTTAGGGGGTTTGCGGGGTAAACAAGAGACCCAGTACTTC.

This clone was picked up one time. This sequence joins TRBV3-1 (or the pseudogene TRBV3-2) and TRBJ1-1; D is unresolved. Per the germline V gene, CDR1 is LGHDT and CDR2 is YNNKEL (reference sequence). Trimming pared 0 bases from V and 7 bases from J, leaving 12 bases between. The CDR3 runs 14 residues. The CDR3 region has the DNA TGTGCCAGCAGCCAAGAAGCGGGAACAGTTGAAGCTTTCTTT. Translation: CASSQEAGTVEAFF.

The chain has TRBV5-1 and TRBJ1-2; D gene uncertain. Germline CDR1 SGHRS, CDR2 YFSETQ. Trimming pared 0 bases from V and 1 base from J, leaving 7 bases between. The CDR3 loop spans 14 amino acids. The CDR3 DNA sequence: TGCGCCAGCAGCTTGGGACAATTTAACTATGGCTACACCTTC. Protein sequence: CASSLGQFNYGYTF.

V usage is TRBV7-6 and J usage is TRBJ1-4; D may be TRBD1 (5 bases). From germline, CDR1 is SGHVS and CDR2 FNYEAQ. Trimming took off 2 bases at V and 7 bases at J, with 8 bases between the two ends. The CDR3 covers 13 residues. CDR3 coding DNA: TGTGCCAGCAGCTTATTTGGGGCTGAAAAACTGTTTTTT. It translates to CASSLFGAEKLFF.

V gene TRBV18 combines with J gene TRBJ2-7; 10 nucleotides agree with TRBD1. Germline V gene lookup returns CDR1 KGHSH and CDR2 LQKENI. Trimming removed 5 bases from V and 1 base from J; junction bases left unmatched: 8. The CDR3 contains 16 residues. CDR3 sequence: CASSAGQGGGSYEQYF. DNA for the CDR3: TGTGCCAGCTCAGCCGGACAGGGGGGGGGTTCCTACGAGCAGTACTTC.

V usage is TRBV28 and J usage is TRBJ2-7; D is unresolved. The CDR3 consists of 12 residues. Trimming removed 5 bases from V and 3 bases from J, with 8 bases in between. Germline CDR1 and CDR2: MDHEN and SYDVKM. The CDR3 region is CASSVLGYEQYF. The CDR3 DNA sequence: TGTGCCAGCAGTGTGCTAGGCTACGAGCAGTACTTC.

V is TRBV9 and J is TRBJ1-2; maybe TRBD1 (5 bases). This CDR3 contains 17 residues. The ends were cut back, 0 bases at V and 1 base at J, with 16 bases in the middle. Per the germline V gene, CDR1 is SGDLS and CDR2 is YYNGEE. CDR3: CASSVEGGAGRNYGYTF. The CDR3 region has the DNA TGTGCCAGCAGCGTAGAGGGTGGGGCAGGGCGTAACTATGGCTACACCTTC.

This chain uses TRBV15 with TRBJ1-2, with TRBD1 identical over 8 bases. The CDR3 has 17 residues. Germline CDR1 is LNHNV and CDR2 is YYDKDF (reference sequence). With 2 bases clipped from V and 4 bases from J, the junction kept 12 bases outside the gene matches. The CDR3, as DNA: TGTGCCACCAGCAGACCCGTGGACAGGGATTATAGCTATGGCTACACCTTC. Translation: CATSRPVDRDYSYGYTF. Full variable domain (outside the CDR3, taken from reference TRBV15 and TRBJ1-2): DAMVIQNPRYQVTQFGKPVTLSCSQTLNHNVMYWYQQKSSQAPKLLFHYYDKDFNNEADTPDNFQSRRPNTSFCFLDIRSPGLGDTAMYLCATSRPVDRDYSYGYTFGSGTRLTVV.

The J gene is TRBJ1-2, the V gene TRBV5-1; 9 bases are a match to TRBD1. Germline assignment: CDR1 SGHRS and CDR2 YFSETQ. The trim removed 3 bases at V and 7 bases at J, leaving 1 base unmatched. This CDR3 contains 12 residues. CDR3 bases: TGCGCCAGCAGCTGGGACAGGGCTGGCTACACCTTC. As protein: CASSWDRAGYTF.

This sequence joins TRBV15 and TRBJ1-1, with 9 bases matching TRBD1. There are 14 residues in the CDR3. Per the germline V gene, CDR1 is LNHNV and CDR2 is YYDKDF (reference sequence). Trimming took 7 bases from V and 1 from J; bases not matched to a gene: 4. CDR3 coding DNA: TGTGCCACCACCCGGACAGGGGCGAACACTGAAGCTTTCTTT. The encoded protein is CATTRTGANTEAFF.

V is TRBV7-8 and J is TRBJ1-1; 7 bases match TRBD1. The J segment lost 0 bases and the V segment lost 4 bases, leaving 8 bases of the junction unmatched. This CDR3 is built from 16 residues. Germline V CDR1 and CDR2: SGHVS, FQNEAQ. The CDR3 nucleotides read TGTGCCAGCAGCTCGTGGACAGGTGGTATGAACACTGAAGCTTTCTTT. Translating gives CASSSWTGGMNTEAFF.

This clone was counted only a few times. V and J are TRBV9 and TRBJ2-7, with D possibly TRBD2 on 6 matching bases. The CDR3 extends over 14 amino acids. The germline V and J ends were trimmed by 1 base and 5 bases, with 13 bases remaining between them. Germline V CDR1 and CDR2: SGDLS, YYNGEE. The DNA of the CDR3 is TGTGCCAGCAGCGTAAGGTGGGAGGTTCACGAGCAGTACTTC. Translating it yields CASSVRWEVHEQYF.

This chain connects TRBV7-2 to TRBJ1-2, with TRBD1 matching over 7 bases. V dropped 2 bases and J dropped 2; count of bases not matched to a gene: 11. This CDR3 is built from 17 residues. CDR1 is SGHTA, CDR2 FQGNSA, per germline. The CDR3 loop reads CASSLNFWTGGNYGYTF. CDR3 bases: TGTGCCAGCAGCTTAAATTTCTGGACAGGAGGCAACTATGGCTACACCTTC.

About this clone: The CDR3 does not close with the conserved phenylalanine or tryptophan, likely indicating a read error. V is TRBV27 and J is TRBJ1-1, with D perhaps matching TRBD1 (6 bases). Germline-derived CDR1 and CDR2 are MNHEY and SMNVEV (reference sequence). CDR3 length: 14 residues. V was trimmed by 7 bases and J by 5 bases, leaving 17 bases between them. In DNA form, the CDR3 reads TGTGCCAGCACCCCAGGGGCTGGACTGACTGAAGCTTTCCTT. The encoded protein is CASTPGAGLTEAFL.

The chain is built from TRBV7-9 and TRBJ2-7; D perhaps matches TRBD1 (5 bases). V lost 0 bases and J 6 bases, leaving 12 bases between the germline ends. Germline V gene lookup returns CDR1 SEHNR and CDR2 FQNEAQ (reference sequence). The CDR3 loop spans 14 amino acids. CDR3 loop: CASSLALQVGEQYF. DNA of the CDR3: TGTGCCAGCAGCTTAGCGCTACAGGTCGGCGAGCAGTACTTC.

The CDR3 nucleotides are TGTGCCAGCACCTTAGTTGAGGGCACTGAAGCTTTCTTT. This encodes CASTLVEGTEAFF. The V and J genes are TRBV12-3 or TRBV12-4 and TRBJ1-1; D is unclear. This CDR3 comprises 13 residues. V was clipped by 7 bases and J by 4 bases, with 13 bases between them.

The chain combines TRBV5-4 with TRBJ1-2; 9 nucleotides line up with TRBD1. The V segment lost 4 bases and the J segment 8 bases; nucleotides outside the gene matches: 12. Germline-derived CDR1 and CDR2 are SGHNT and YYREEE (reference sequence). This CDR3 region has 15 residues. CDR3 in DNA: TGTGCCAGCAGCACGGGGACAGGGTTATTGCGCGGCTACACCTTC. Protein sequence: CASSTGTGLLRGYTF.

This chain connects TRBV9 to TRBJ2-5, with 7 bases identical to TRBD2. The junction had 13 bases not matched to a gene; V was cut back by 3 bases and J by 5 bases. Looked up from germline, CDR1 is SGDLS and CDR2 is YYNGEE. The CDR3 totals 16 residues. In DNA form, the CDR3 reads TGTGCCAGCAGCGCGGGTGGTGGCGGGAGAGGGGAGACCCAGTACTTC. The encoded protein is CASSAGGGGRGETQYF.

The J gene is TRBJ1-3, the V gene TRBV5-1; TRBD1 matches 8 bases. CDR1 and CDR2 (germline): SGHRS, YFSETQ. V gave up 4 bases and J gave up 0 bases; unmatched junction bases: 9. This CDR3 spans 17 amino acids. The CDR3 sequence is CASSTAPQGDSGNTIYF. DNA for the CDR3: TGCGCCAGCAGCACCGCCCCACAGGGGGACTCTGGAAACACCATATATTTT.

The chain uses TRBV10-3 and TRBJ1-6; 8 bases are shared with TRBD1. CDR3 length: 16 amino acids. Germline assignment: CDR1 ENHRY and CDR2 SYGVKD. The trim removed 5 bases at V and 5 bases at J, leaving 8 bases unmatched. The CDR3 nucleotides are TGTGCCATCAGTAAGACAGGGGATGGGGATAATTCACCCCTCCACTTT. This encodes CAISKTGDGDNSPLHF.

This clone came up once. V gene TRBV3-1 (or the pseudogene TRBV3-2) combines with J gene TRBJ1-2; TRBD1 matches at 10 bases. The CDR3 totals 15 residues. The trim removed 7 bases at V and 4 bases at J, leaving 9 bases unmatched. Looked up from germline, CDR1 is LGHDT and CDR2 is YNNKEL (reference sequence). CDR3: CASNPSTGGVYGYTF. Written as DNA, the CDR3 is TGTGCCAGCAACCCTTCGACAGGGGGCGTCTATGGCTACACCTTC.

DNA of the CDR3: TGTGCCAGCAGCGCTAGCGGACCAATCGGGGATACGCAGTATTTT. Translated: CASSASGPIGDTQYF. This sequence joins TRBV11-1 and TRBJ2-3; 7 bases agree with TRBD2. The CDR3 runs to 15 residues. With V trimmed by 5 bases and J by 6 bases, 11 bases remained unmatched. Germline loops: CDR1 SGHAT, CDR2 FQDESV (reference sequence).

The J gene is TRBJ2-7, the V gene TRBV9, with TRBD1 matching over 7 bases. The ends lost 0 bases at V and 2 bases at J; junction bases unmatched: 5. The CDR3 is 15 amino acids. Germline CDR1 reads SGDLS; CDR2 reads YYNGEE. The CDR3 loop is CASSVATGAPYEQYF. In DNA form, the CDR3 reads TGTGCCAGCAGCGTAGCTACAGGGGCTCCCTACGAGCAGTACTTC.

The V and J genes are TRBV20-1 and TRBJ2-1, with D possibly TRBD2 on 6 matching bases. The germline V gene has CDR1 DFQATT and CDR2 SNEGSKA (reference sequence). V lost 3 bases and J 2 bases, leaving 11 bases between the germline ends. The CDR3 totals 14 residues. For the CDR3, the DNA is TGCAGTGCTAGTTTTGGGACTCCCTACAATGAGCAGTTCTTC. Translation: CSASFGTPYNEQFF.

The V gene is TRBV11-2, the J gene TRBJ1-1; the match to TRBD1 covers 7 bases. The CDR3 has 15 amino acids. The trim removed 3 bases at V and 7 bases at J, leaving 11 bases unmatched. CDR1 SGHAT and CDR2 FQNNGV come from the germline V gene. The CDR3 DNA sequence: TGTGCCAGCAGCTTCCCTACAGGGGAGGTTGGTGAAGCTTTCTTT. Translation: CASSFPTGEVGEAFF.

The chain carries TRBV27 and TRBJ2-2, with 7 bases fitting TRBD2. The CDR3 has 15 amino acids. Losses at the gene ends were 2 bases for V and 5 bases for J; bases not matched to a gene: 5. Germline lookup yields CDR1 MNHEY and CDR2 SMNVEV (reference sequence). CDR3 region: CASSLTSRETGELFF. The CDR3 nucleotides are TGTGCCAGCAGTTTAACCTCGCGGGAGACCGGGGAGCTGTTTTTT.

This rearrangement joins TRBV28 to TRBJ2-7; maybe TRBD2 (5 bases). CDR1 is MDHEN, CDR2 SYDVKM, per germline. V was cut by 5 bases and J by 6 bases, with 14 bases left in between. The CDR3 has 13 residues. In nucleotides, the CDR3 is TGTGCCAGCAGTCCCCGGACTCGGGGCGAGCAGTACTTC. Amino acid sequence: CASSPRTRGEQYF.